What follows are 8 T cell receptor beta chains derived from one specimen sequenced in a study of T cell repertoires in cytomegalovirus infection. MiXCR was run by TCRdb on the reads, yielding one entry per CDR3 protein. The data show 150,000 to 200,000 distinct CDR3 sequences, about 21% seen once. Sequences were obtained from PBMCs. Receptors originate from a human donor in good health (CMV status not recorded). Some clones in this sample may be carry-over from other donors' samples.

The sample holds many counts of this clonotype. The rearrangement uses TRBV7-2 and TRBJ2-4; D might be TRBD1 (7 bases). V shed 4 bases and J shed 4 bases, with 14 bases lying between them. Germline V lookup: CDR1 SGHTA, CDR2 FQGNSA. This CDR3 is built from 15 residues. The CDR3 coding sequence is TGTGCCAGCAGCTCAGCCCCAGGGGGGAAAAACATTCAGTACTTC. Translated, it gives CASSSAPGGKNIQYF.

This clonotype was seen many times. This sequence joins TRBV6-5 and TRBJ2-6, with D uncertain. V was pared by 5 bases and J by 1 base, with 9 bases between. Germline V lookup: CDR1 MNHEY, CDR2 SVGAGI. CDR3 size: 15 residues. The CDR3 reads CASSQQISGANVLTF. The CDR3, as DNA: TGTGCCAGCAGTCAACAGATATCTGGGGCCAACGTCCTGACTTTC.

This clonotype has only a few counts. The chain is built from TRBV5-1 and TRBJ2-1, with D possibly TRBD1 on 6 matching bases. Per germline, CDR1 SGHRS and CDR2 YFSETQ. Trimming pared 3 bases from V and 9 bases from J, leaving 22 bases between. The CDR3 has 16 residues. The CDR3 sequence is CASSSATGGFVGEQFF. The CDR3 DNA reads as TGCGCCAGCAGCTCCGCGACAGGAGGTTTTGTAGGTGAGCAGTTCTTC.

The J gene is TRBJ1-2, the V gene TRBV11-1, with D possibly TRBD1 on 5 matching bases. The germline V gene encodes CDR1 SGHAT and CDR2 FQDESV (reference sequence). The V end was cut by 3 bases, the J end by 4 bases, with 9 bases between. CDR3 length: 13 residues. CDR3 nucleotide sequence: TGTGCCAGCAGCTTCAGGGATGGCTATGGCTACACCTTC. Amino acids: CASSFRDGYGYTF.

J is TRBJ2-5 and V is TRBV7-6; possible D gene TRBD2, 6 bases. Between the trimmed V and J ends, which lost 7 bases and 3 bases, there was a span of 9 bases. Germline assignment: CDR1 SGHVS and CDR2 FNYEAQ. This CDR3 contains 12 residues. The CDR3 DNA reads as TGTGCCAGCACCGGGACTGAAGAGACCCAGTACTTC. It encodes CASTGTEETQYF. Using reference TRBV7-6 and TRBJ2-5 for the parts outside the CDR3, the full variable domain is GAGVSQSPRYKVTKRGQDVALRCDPISGHVSLYWYRQALGQGPEFLTYFNYEAQQDKSGLPNDRFSAERPEGSISTLTIQRTEQRDSAMYRCASTGTEETQYFGPGTRLLVL.

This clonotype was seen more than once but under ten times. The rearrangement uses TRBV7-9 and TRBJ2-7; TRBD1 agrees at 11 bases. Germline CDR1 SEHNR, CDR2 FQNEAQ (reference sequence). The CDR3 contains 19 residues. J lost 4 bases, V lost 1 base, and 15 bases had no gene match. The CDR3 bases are TGTGCCAGCAGCTTAGGTCGGGTGGGAAGGGGACAGGGGGAATACGAGCAGTACTTC. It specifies CASSLGRVGRGQGEYEQYF.

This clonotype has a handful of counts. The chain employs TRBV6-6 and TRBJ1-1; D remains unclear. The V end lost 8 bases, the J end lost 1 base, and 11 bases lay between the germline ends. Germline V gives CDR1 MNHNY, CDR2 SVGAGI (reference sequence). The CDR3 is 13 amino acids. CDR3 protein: CASHPTGNTEAFF. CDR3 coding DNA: TGTGCCAGCCACCCGACGGGGAACACTGAAGCTTTCTTT.

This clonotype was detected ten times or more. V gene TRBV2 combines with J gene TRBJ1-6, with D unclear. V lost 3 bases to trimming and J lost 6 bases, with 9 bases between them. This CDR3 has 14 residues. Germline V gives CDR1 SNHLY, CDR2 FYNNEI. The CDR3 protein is CASSDFAANSPLHF. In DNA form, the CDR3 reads TGTGCCAGCAGTGATTTTGCAGCTAATTCACCCCTCCACTTT.